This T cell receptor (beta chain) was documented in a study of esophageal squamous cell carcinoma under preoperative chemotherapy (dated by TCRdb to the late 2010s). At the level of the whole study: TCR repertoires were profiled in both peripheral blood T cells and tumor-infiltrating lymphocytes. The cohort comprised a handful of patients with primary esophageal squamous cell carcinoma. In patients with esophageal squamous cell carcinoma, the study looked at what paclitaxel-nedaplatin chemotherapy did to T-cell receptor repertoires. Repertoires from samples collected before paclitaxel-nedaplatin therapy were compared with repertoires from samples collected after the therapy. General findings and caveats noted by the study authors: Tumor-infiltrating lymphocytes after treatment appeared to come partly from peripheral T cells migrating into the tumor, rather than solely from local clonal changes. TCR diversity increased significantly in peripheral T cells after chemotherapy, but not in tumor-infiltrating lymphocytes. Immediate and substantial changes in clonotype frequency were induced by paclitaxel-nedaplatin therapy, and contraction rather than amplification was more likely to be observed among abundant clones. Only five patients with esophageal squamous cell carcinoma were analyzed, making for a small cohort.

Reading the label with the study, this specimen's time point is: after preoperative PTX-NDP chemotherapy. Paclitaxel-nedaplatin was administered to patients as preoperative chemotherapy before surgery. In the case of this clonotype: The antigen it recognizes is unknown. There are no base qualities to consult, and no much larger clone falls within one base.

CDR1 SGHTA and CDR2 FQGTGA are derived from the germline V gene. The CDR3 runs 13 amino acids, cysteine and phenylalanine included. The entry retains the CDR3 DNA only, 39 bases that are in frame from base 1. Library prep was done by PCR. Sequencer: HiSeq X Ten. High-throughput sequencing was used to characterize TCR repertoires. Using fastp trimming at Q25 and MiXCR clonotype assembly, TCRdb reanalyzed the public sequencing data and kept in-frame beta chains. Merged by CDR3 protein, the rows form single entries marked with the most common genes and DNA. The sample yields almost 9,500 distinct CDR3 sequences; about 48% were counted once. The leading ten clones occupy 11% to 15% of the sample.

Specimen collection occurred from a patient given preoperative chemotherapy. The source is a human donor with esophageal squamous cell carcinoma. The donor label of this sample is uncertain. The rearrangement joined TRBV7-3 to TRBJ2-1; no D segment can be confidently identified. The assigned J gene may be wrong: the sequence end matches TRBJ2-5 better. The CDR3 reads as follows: CASSGGRQETQYF. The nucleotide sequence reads TGTGCCAGCAGCGGCGGACGACAAGAGACCCAGTACTTC.